This T cell receptor beta chain was captured in a study of T cell changes during pregnancy in multiple sclerosis (dated by TCRdb to the late 2010s). For context, the study as a whole: The study examined how the T cell repertoire changed over the course of pregnancy in women with multiple sclerosis.

Library construction relied on the immunoSEQ multiplex PCR assay. TCRdb stores this immuneACCESS table with in-frame sequences only. Part of the clones is absent; in the studies checked, under half of the shortfall reflects unresolved V genes, and no reason is known for the rest. In all, the sample holds approximately 40,000 clones, and around 90% of those were seen once. The top ten clonotypes cover 0.35% to 0.45% of the sample. Comments on this clone: The specificity of this receptor is unknown. No base quality information exists; no much larger clone differs at one position.

The sample in question was CD4+ T cells from peripheral blood mononuclear cells, obtained after pregnancy. The receptor was isolated from a female donor in good health, enrolled as a control in a pregnancy study.

CDR3 sequence: CASTRYSDSSQPQHF. The bases read TGCGCCAGCACCCGCTATTCGGACAGTTCCCAGCCCCAGCATTTT. Rearrangement joined TRBV23-1 to TRBJ1-5; tentative D gene TRBD1, with 6 bases matching. TRBV23-1 is an ORF for which the function is uncertain. There are 15 amino acids in the CDR3, from cysteine to phenylalanine inclusive. The sequence is cut down to CDR3 DNA, 45 bases in frame from base 1. V is shortened by 7 bases, J by 7 bases, and the region joining them spans 20 bases.